This T cell receptor (beta chain) was documented in a study of CD8+CD57+ T cells in acquired aplastic anemia. At the level of the study: Isolated CD4+ and CD8+ cells, once sorted, yielded DNA averaging around 3.1 ug. Where healthy donors were concerned, CD4+ cells averaged around 9.9 million reads. Study-level points and caveats: Patients and controls were found to share fewer than 35 CD8+ CDR3 sequences.

CDR3 and TCR beta VDJ profiling relied on genomic DNA as the template. TCRdb used MiXCR to reprocess the reads, holding one entry per CDR3 protein. Of roughly 420,000 distinct CDR3 sequences listed, roughly 68% are singletons. Germline values: CDR1 DFQATT, CDR2 SNEGSKA (reference sequence). V shed 3 bases, J shed 5 bases, and the junction held 2 bases outside the gene matches. The CDR3 sequence is 13 residues long. Notes on this clonotype: What it binds is not known.

What was sequenced was sorted CD4+, CD8+, or CD8+CD57+ T cells (not recorded which) from PBMCs. This TCR was sampled from a human donor in good health, serving as a control. The chain links TRBV20-1 to TRBJ2-3; 10 positions agree with TRBD2. The CDR3 DNA follows: TGCAGTGCTAGCGCTAGCGGGGGAGATACGCAGTATTTT. The encoded protein is CSASASGGDTQYF.